This passage covers 4 T cell receptor beta chains from one sample sequenced in a study of type 1 and type 2 diabetes patients. Amplification started from genomic DNA. A primer set of 30 forward and 13 reverse primers amplified the CDR3. TCRdb re-derived calls from the multiplex PCR reads in MiXCR, one entry per CDR3 protein. The sample carries a few hundred thousand distinct CDR3 sequences, approximately 50% recorded once. The source material was peripheral blood mononuclear cells (PBMCs). Receptors originate from a man younger than 35 with type 2 diabetes.

This clonotype was found a few times. This chain joins TRBV29-1 and TRBJ2-7, with 7 bases aligning to TRBD2. V lost 5 bases, J lost 0 bases, and 7 bases stayed unmatched. Germline CDR1 reads SQVTM; CDR2 reads ANQGSEA. The CDR3 is 14 residues long. The CDR3 here is CSVRGDYDSYEQYF. CDR3 nucleotides: TGCAGCGTTCGGGGGGATTACGACTCCTACGAGCAGTACTTC.

This clonotype was recorded a few times. This chain uses TRBV10-3 with TRBJ1-1; TRBD1 aligns across 7 bases. Germline V gene data show CDR1 as ENHRY and CDR2 as SYGVKD. This CDR3 is 11 amino acids long. V lost 10 bases, J lost 4 bases, and 3 bases stayed unmatched. The DNA of the CDR3 is TGTGCCACCACAGGGGTCACTGAAGCTTTCTTT. Translated, it gives CATTGVTEAFF.

V is TRBV27 and J is TRBJ1-3; D unresolved. Germline CDR1 MNHEY, CDR2 SMNVEV (reference sequence). V lost 5 bases and J lost 1, with 15 bases in between. This CDR3 spans 16 amino acids. The CDR3 loop is CASSPQPTGSGNTIYF. CDR3 sequence (DNA): TGTGCCAGCAGTCCCCAACCAACGGGATCTGGAAACACCATATATTTT.

This clonotype showed up just a few times. The chain couples TRBV7-2 to TRBJ1-6; 7 positions match TRBD1. V dropped 1 base and J dropped 5; count of bases not matched to a gene: 2. Germline loops: CDR1 SGHTA, CDR2 FQGNSA. This CDR3 is built from 15 residues. The CDR3 DNA follows: TGTGCCAGCAGCTTAGTTGGGACAGATAATTCACCCCTCCACTTT. Amino acids: CASSLVGTDNSPLHF.